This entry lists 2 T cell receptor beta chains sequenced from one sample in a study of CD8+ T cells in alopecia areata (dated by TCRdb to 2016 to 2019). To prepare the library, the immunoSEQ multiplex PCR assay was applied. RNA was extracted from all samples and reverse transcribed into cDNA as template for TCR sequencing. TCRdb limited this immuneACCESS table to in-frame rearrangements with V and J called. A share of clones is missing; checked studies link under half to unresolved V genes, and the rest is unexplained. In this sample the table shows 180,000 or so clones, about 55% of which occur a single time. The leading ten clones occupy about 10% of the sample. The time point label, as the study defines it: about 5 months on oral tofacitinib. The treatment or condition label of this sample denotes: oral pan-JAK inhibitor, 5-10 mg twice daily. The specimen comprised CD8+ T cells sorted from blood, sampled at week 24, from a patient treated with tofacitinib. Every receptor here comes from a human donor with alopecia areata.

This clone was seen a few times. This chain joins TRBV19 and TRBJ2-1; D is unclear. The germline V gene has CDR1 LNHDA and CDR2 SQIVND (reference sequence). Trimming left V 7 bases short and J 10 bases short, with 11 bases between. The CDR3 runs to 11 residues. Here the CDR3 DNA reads TGTGCCAGTACTGCCCAGACGGAGCAGTTCTTC. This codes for CASTAQTEQFF.

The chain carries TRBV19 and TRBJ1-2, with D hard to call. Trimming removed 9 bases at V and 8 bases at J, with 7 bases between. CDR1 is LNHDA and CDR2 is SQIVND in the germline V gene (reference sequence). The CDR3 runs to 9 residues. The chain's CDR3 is CASGPGYTF. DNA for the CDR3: TGTGCCAGCGGTCCAGGCTACACCTTC.